The 11 T cell receptor beta chains below come from one sample, sequenced in a study of CD8+CD57+ T cells in acquired aplastic anemia. Genomic DNA provided the template from which TCR beta VDJ and CDR3 profiles were obtained. TCRdb re-derived calls from the reads in MiXCR, one entry per CDR3 protein. The data show a few hundred thousand distinct CDR3 sequences, with 65% to 80% seen just once and less than 4% held by the top ten. Material: sorted CD4+, CD8+, or CD8+CD57+ T cells (not recorded which) from PBMCs. These receptors were taken from a human donor in good health, serving as a control.

This clonotype was found once. One end of the junction varies from germline; a read error may be responsible. This chain joins TRBV19 and TRBJ1-3; 7 bases align to TRBD2. The assigned J gene may be wrong: the sequence end matches TRBJ2-7 better. The CDR3 length is 15 residues. In germline, CDR1 is LNHDA, CDR2 SQIVND (reference sequence). CDR3 nucleotides: TGTGCCAGCAGTAAATCTAGCGGAGCGCGCAGCGAGCAGTACTTC. This gives the protein CASSKSSGARSEQYF.

On this clonotype: At one boundary the junction diverges from the germline segment, which might be a read error. The CDR3 protein is CATRTGHTGELFF. CDR3 bases: TGCGCCACGAGGACAGGGCACACCGGGGAGCTGTTTTTT. V gene TRBV7-2 combines with J gene TRBJ2-2; TRBD1 matches 8 bases. The CDR3 contains 13 residues. Per the germline V gene, CDR1 is SGHTA and CDR2 is FQGNSA.

The rearrangement joins TRBV4-3 to TRBJ1-3; no firm D call. V was pared by 7 bases and J by 4 bases, with 11 bases between. CDR1 and CDR2 from the germline V gene are LGHNA and YSLEER. This CDR3 is built from 13 residues. The DNA for the CDR3 is TGCGCCAGCATGGCGGCTACCGGAAACACCATATATTTT. Its translation: CASMAATGNTIYF.

This clonotype was detected ten times or more. The rearrangement uses TRBV24-1 and TRBJ2-1; D possibly corresponds to TRBD1 (5 bases). Trimming stripped 3 bases from V and 1 base from J, with 15 bases between. This CDR3 has 17 residues. Germline loops: CDR1 KGHDR, CDR2 SFDVKD. CDR3 coding DNA: TGTGCCACCAGTGATCCTTCCAGGGAAGGGTCCTACAATGAGCAGTTCTTC. Its translation: CATSDPSREGSYNEQFF.

A few counts support this clonotype. The rearrangement links TRBV25-1 to TRBJ1-1, with 8 bases matching TRBD1. The CDR3 length is 14 residues. Germline CDR1 MGHDK, CDR2 SYGVNS. Trimming cost V 4 bases and J 1 base; bases outside gene matches: 2. The CDR3 protein is CASSGDRGNTEAFF. In DNA, the CDR3 is TGTGCCAGCAGTGGTGACAGGGGGAACACTGAAGCTTTCTTT.

This sequence joins TRBV2 and TRBJ2-2; D uncertain. V shed 1 base and J shed 7 bases, with 10 bases lying between them. From germline, CDR1 is SNHLY and CDR2 FYNNEI. CDR3 length: 14 residues. The CDR3: CASSEEVGIGELFF. CDR3 nucleotides: TGTGCCAGCAGTGAAGAGGTGGGGATCGGGGAGCTGTTTTTT.

V gene TRBV29-1 combines with J gene TRBJ1-1; D unclear. The CDR3 sequence is 12 residues long. V lost 7 bases to trimming and J lost 5 bases, with 14 bases between them. Germline lookup yields CDR1 SQVTM and CDR2 ANQGSEA. CDR3 DNA sequence: TGCAGCGGCGCGGGCTCTGGGACTGAAGCTTTCTTT. Protein: CSGAGSGTEAFF.

In this sample, this clonotype turned up many times. V is TRBV6-5 and J is TRBJ1-3; no reliable D call. Germline V lookup: CDR1 MNHEY, CDR2 SVGAGI. The CDR3 is made up of 15 amino acids. Trimming took 6 bases from V and 0 from J, leaving 12 bases between them. CDR3: CASRDTGYSGNTIYF. In nucleotides, the CDR3 is TGTGCCAGCAGAGACACGGGATACTCTGGAAACACCATATATTTT.

The J gene is TRBJ1-1, the V gene TRBV2; the D is unclear. This CDR3 contains 16 residues. Germline V gene lookup returns CDR1 SNHLY and CDR2 FYNNEI. V lost 6 bases, J lost 5 bases, and 22 bases lay in between. The CDR3 sequence: CASSIPGKGSGTEAFF. The CDR3, as DNA: TGTGCCAGCAGCATCCCCGGGAAGGGATCGGGGACTGAAGCTTTCTTT. Variable domain in full (rest from reference TRBV2 and TRBJ1-1): EPEVTQTPSHQVTQMGQEVILRCVPISNHLYFYWYRQILGQKVEFLVSFYNNEISEKSEIFDDQFSVERPDGSNFTLKIRSTKLEDSAMYFCASSIPGKGSGTEAFFGQGTRLTVV.

About this clonotype: The junction departs from the called germline gene at one end, perhaps through a read error. The V gene is TRBV7-3, the J gene TRBJ1-3; D is uncertain. CDR1 and CDR2 from the germline V gene are SGHTA and FQGTGA. CDR3 length: 13 residues. The CDR3 here is CASTNVSGNTIYF. The CDR3 coding sequence is TGTGCCAGCACCAATGTGTCAGGAAACACCATATATTTC.

Note on this clonotype: Because the CDR3 is missing its conserved closing phenylalanine or tryptophan, this is likely a read error. It is unclear where the CDR3 begins or ends on the DNA, so no DNA is shown, and the CDR3 is as TCRdb lists it. The chain joins TRBV10-1 to TRBJ1-5; no check of the table's D call, TRBD1, against the DNA was made. Per germline, CDR1 WNHNN and CDR2 SYGVQD (reference sequence). Counting both end residues, the CDR3 totals 12 amino acids. The CDR3: CASNTGTGPPDY.